Below, one TCR beta chain is given with its context. Antigen: not known. The sample belongs to a study of OX40 agonist ivuxolimab in advanced cancers. Overall study findings and caveats: Expanded clones belonging to CD8+ T cells outnumbered, on average, those of CD4+. At 0.1 to 3.0 mg/kg and by week 6, CD4+ and CD8+ T cells in the blood had expanded clonally.

The germline gives CDR1 MNHEY, CDR2 SMNVEV (reference sequence). The germline V and J ends were trimmed by 4 bases and 4 bases, with 17 bases remaining between them. The CDR3 contains 16 residues. Profiled with immunoSEQ multiplex PCR; TCRdb holds only in-frame clones, not every one. The sample consists of approximately 12,000 clones, under 75% of them appearing once. The genes are TRBV27 and TRBJ2-1; no clear D. This receptor was obtained from an adult with an advanced solid tumor such as melanoma, head and neck, liver or kidney cancer. Sequenced material: CD4+ or CD8+ T cells sorted from blood, taken in a trial of the OX40 agonist ivuxolimab. As DNA, the CDR3 is TGTGCCAGCAGTTCGGTCGGGTGGGGAATATACAATGAGCAGTTCTTC. Its translation is CASSSVGWGIYNEQFF.